This section outlines one T cell receptor (beta chain) sequence together with its context. No cognate antigen has been identified for it. The record has no base qualities; no much larger clone is one base away. This entry comes from a study of blood T cell repertoires in COVID-19 (dated by TCRdb to the early 2020s). The study in broad terms: The collaborator samples originated in the United States, Italy and Spain and spanned the acute and convalescent phases of COVID-19. The samples were drawn from two sources: the first 160 participants of the ongoing ImmuneRACE study, and 950 to 1,500 subjects contributed by 6 global collaborators. Where available, HLA class I and class II types were taken from metadata supplied by the sample provider and were not determined by assay-based typing. The material from the prospective study consisted of cDNA or gDNA derived from T cells, B-cell-depleted T cells, or PBMCs. Subjects who had been exposed to COVID-19, were actively infected with it, or had recovered from it provided the deeply sampled blood TCRbeta repertoires that made up the dataset. The repertoires were released in a freely available public database meant as a resource for research on the immune response to SARS-CoV-2. The sample metadata nearly always contained a de-identified subject ID, COVID-19 status, age in years and sex.

General study outcomes and caveats: Clinical and demographic metadata were provided uncurated, with the amount varying by source and participant.

Cut back by 2 bases and 4 bases, the V and J ends lie 4 bases apart. Its CDR3 holds 12 amino acids, cysteine through phenylalanine. Kept here is only the CDR3 DNA, which spans 36 bases and is read in frame from base 1. One collaborating source in Seattle enrolled patients during active infection and followed them longitudinally through the course of disease. Whole blood was collected in K2EDTA tubes by collaborating institutions according to the institutions' own protocols. For TCRbeta analysis, collaborators shipped samples in one of three forms: frozen whole blood, isolated PBMCs, or DNA extracted from either of those sample types. The immunoSEQ Assay, a bias-controlled multiplex PCR, was used to amplify TCRbeta CDR3 regions from genomic DNA. Under the source paper's analysis protocol: The number of nucleated cells in each sample was estimated by amplification of reference gene primers within the assay. To quantify the absolute abundance of each unique TCRbeta CDR3 rearrangement, sequence reads were collapsed and filtered. For each sample, productive Simpson clonality was calculated as the square root of Simpson's diversity index across productive rearrangements. TCRdb obtained this table from immuneACCESS and retained in-frame rearrangements with V and J assigned. These tables miss some clones; where compared with another copy, unresolved V genes account for less than half of the shortfall, and the remainder is unexplained. D and trimming were read from the DNA, whereas the V and J calls and clone size are those reported in that table. Recorded for this sample are a few hundred thousand clones; more than 70% of them occurred a single time. The biggest ten clones account for over 10% of the sample.

The chain couples TRBV12-3 or TRBV12-4 to TRBJ2-3; confidence is insufficient to name the D gene. Sample: peripheral blood. The sequence was collected from a woman between 45 and 60 years old with COVID-19, enrolled during active disease. The sequenced DNA: TGTGCCAGCAGTTTAATCGCAGATACGCAGTATTTT. This sequence encodes CASSLIADTQYF.